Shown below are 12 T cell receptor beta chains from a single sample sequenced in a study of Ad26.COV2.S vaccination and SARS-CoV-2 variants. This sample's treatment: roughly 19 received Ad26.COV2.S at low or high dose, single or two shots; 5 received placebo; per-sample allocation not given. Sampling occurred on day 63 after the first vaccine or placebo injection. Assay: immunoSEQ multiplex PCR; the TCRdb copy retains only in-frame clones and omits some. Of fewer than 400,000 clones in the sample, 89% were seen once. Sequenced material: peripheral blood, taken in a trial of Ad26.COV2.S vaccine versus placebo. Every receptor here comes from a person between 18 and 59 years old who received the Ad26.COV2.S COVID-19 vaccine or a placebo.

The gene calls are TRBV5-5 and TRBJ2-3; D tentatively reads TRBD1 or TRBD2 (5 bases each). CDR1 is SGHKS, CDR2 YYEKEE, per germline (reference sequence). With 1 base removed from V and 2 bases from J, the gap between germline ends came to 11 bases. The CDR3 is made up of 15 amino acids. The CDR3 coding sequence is TGTGCCAGCAGCTTGTGGTCAGGGACCACAGATACGCAGTATTTT. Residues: CASSLWSGTTDTQYF.

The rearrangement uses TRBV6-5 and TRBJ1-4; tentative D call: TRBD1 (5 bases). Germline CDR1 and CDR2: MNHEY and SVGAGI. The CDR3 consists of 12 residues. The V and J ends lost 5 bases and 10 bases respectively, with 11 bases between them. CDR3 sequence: CASSPGQGKLFF. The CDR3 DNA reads TGTGCCAGCAGTCCCGGCCAGGGAAAACTGTTTTTT.

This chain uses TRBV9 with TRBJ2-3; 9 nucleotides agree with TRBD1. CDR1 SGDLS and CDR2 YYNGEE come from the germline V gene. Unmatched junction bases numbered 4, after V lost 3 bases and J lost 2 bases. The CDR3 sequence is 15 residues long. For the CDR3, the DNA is TGTGCCAGCAGCGCCGGGACAGGGTCCACAGATACGCAGTATTTT. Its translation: CASSAGTGSTDTQYF.

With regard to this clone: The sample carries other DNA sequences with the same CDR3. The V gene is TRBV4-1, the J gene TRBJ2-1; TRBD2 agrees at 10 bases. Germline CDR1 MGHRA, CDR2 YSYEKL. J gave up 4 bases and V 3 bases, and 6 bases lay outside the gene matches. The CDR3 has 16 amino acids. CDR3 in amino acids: CASSQEGLAVYNEQFF. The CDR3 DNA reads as TGCGCCAGCAGCCAGGAAGGACTAGCGGTTTACAATGAGCAGTTCTTC.

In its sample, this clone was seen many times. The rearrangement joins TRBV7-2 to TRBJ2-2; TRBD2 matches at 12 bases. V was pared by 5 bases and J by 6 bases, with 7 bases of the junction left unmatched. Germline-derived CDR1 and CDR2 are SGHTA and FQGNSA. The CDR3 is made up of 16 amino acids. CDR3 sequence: CASSLTSGRLSGELFF. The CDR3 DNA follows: TGTGCCAGCAGCCTCACTAGCGGGAGGCTGTCCGGGGAGCTGTTTTTT.

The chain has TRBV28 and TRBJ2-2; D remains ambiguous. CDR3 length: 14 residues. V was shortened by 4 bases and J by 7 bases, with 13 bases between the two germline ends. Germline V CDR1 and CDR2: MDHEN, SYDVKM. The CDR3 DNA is TGTGCCAGCAGTTCCTATAGCCTTGGCGGGGAGCTGTTTTTT. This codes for CASSSYSLGGELFF. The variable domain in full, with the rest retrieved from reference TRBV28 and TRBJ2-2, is DVKVTQSSRYLVKRTGEKVFLECVQDMDHENMFWYRQDPGLGLRLIYFSYDVKMKEKGDIPEGYSVSREKKERFSLILESASTNQTSMYLCASSSYSLGGELFFGEGSRLTVL.

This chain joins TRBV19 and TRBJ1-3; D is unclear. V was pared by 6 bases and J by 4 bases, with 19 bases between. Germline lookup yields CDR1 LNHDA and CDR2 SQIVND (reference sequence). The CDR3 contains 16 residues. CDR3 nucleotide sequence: TGTGCCAGTAGCCCTCGATTTCAGAACTCGGGAAACACCATATATTTT. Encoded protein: CASSPRFQNSGNTIYF.

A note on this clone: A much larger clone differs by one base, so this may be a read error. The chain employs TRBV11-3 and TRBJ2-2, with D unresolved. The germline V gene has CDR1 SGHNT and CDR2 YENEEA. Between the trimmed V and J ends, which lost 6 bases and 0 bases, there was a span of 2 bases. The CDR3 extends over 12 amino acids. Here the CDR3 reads CASRANTGELFF. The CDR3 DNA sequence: TGTGCCAGCAGGGCGAACACCGGGGAGCTGTTTTTT. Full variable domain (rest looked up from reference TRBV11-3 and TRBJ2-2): EAGVVQSPRYKIIEKKQPVAFWCNPISGHNTLYWYLQNLGQGPELLIRYENEEAVDDSQLPKDRFSAERLKGVDSTLKIQPAELGDSAVYLCASRANTGELFFGEGSRLTVL.

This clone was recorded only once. As DNA, the CDR3 is TGTGCCAGCAGCTTGGCCGGGTCCCCCTACGAGCAGTACTTC. Translating gives CASSLAGSPYEQYF. This chain uses TRBV5-4 with TRBJ2-7; D unresolved. Germline loops: CDR1 SGHNT, CDR2 YYREEE (reference sequence). Trimming took 0 bases from V and 2 from J, leaving 9 bases between them. The CDR3 loop spans 14 amino acids.

The CDR3 loop reads CSVSANSYEQYF. For the CDR3, the DNA is TGCAGCGTTTCAGCCAACTCCTACGAGCAGTACTTC. The V gene is TRBV29-1, the J gene TRBJ2-7; D remains unclear. Germline V gives CDR1 SQVTM, CDR2 ANQGSEA. The CDR3 is 12 residues long. The V and J ends lost 5 bases and 0 bases respectively, with 8 bases between them.

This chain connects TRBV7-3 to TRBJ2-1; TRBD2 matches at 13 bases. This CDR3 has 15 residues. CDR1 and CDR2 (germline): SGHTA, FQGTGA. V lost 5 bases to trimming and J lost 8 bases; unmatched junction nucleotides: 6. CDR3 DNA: TGTGCCAGCAGCCTGGGGACTAGCGGGATCGATGAGCAGTTCTTC. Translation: CASSLGTSGIDEQFF.

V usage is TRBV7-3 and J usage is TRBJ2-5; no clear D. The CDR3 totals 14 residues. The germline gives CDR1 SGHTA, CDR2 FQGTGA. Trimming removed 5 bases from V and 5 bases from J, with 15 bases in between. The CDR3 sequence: CASSPGPRPETQYF. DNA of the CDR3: TGTGCCAGCAGCCCCGGGCCCAGACCGGAGACCCAGTACTTC.